The 10 T cell receptor beta chains below all came from one sample that was sequenced in a study of cytomegalovirus exposure and HLA in healthy donors. Primers for the PCR totalled 60 Vbeta and 13 Jbeta. This table comes from immunoSEQ multiplex PCR, and its TCRdb copy is limited to in-frame clones, with some not included. The data show 130,000 or so clones, approximately 84% seen once. The sequencing sample was made of PBMCs. Receptors originate from a woman in her 40s in good health and CMV-seronegative.

In its sample, this clone was seen a few times. The chain uses TRBV5-6 and TRBJ2-1; D not certain. CDR3 length: 16 amino acids. In germline, CDR1 is SGHDT, CDR2 YYEEEE. The germline V and J ends were trimmed by 0 bases and 3 bases, with 13 bases remaining between them. Here the CDR3 reads CASSLDASSGYNEQFF. CDR3 coding DNA: TGTGCCAGCAGCTTGGATGCGAGCTCCGGCTACAATGAGCAGTTCTTC.

The gene calls are TRBV14 and TRBJ2-2; tentatively, D is TRBD2 (5 bases). V lost 1 base, J lost 5 bases, and 8 bases lay in between. CDR3 size: 14 residues. Per the germline V gene, CDR1 is SGHDN and CDR2 is FVKESK. CDR3 amino acids: CASSQVGSTGELFF. The CDR3 DNA follows: TGTGCCAGCAGCCAAGTAGGGAGTACCGGGGAGCTGTTTTTT.

V usage is TRBV4-3 and J usage is TRBJ2-1; the D gene is possibly TRBD2 (5 bases). The germline gives CDR1 LGHNA, CDR2 YSLEER. The V end lost 3 bases, the J end lost 4 bases, and 16 bases lay between the germline ends. This CDR3 is 16 amino acids long. This CDR3 is CASSHDTSMAYNEQFF. The CDR3 region has the DNA TGCGCCAGCAGCCATGATACTAGTATGGCTTACAATGAGCAGTTCTTC.

V is TRBV28 and J is TRBJ2-5; possible D gene TRBD1, 6 bases. Germline assignment: CDR1 MDHEN and CDR2 SYDVKM. V was pared by 5 bases and J by 5 bases, with 15 bases between. This CDR3 is built from 14 residues. CDR3 in DNA: TGTGCCAGCAGTCCCCATTATAGGGGGGAGACCCAGTACTTC. Protein product: CASSPHYRGETQYF.

The J gene is TRBJ1-2, the V gene TRBV5-1; D remains unclear. This CDR3 contains 14 residues. Germline V gives CDR1 SGHRS, CDR2 YFSETQ. V was trimmed by 0 bases and J by 2 bases, leaving 8 bases between them. The CDR3 sequence: CASSLERVNYGYTF. The CDR3 coding sequence is TGCGCCAGCAGCTTGGAGCGGGTGAACTATGGCTACACCTTC.

This clone was recorded a few times. The V and J genes are TRBV18 and TRBJ2-5, with TRBD1 as a possible D gene (6 bases). V lost 2 bases and J 1 base, leaving 11 bases between the germline ends. The length of the CDR3 is 15 residues. CDR1 is KGHSH and CDR2 is LQKENI in the germline V gene. The DNA of the CDR3 is TGTGCCAGCTCACCAGGACAGTTTATCCAAGAGACCCAGTACTTC. Protein sequence: CASSPGQFIQETQYF.

V and J are TRBV7-3 and TRBJ2-1, with 9 positions matching TRBD2. Germline lookup yields CDR1 SGHTA and CDR2 FQGTGA. V was pared by 5 bases and J by 4 bases, with 9 bases of the junction left unmatched. The CDR3 sequence is 16 residues long. CDR3 sequence (DNA): TGTGCCAGCAGCCCTACGCGACTAGCGGATTACAATGAGCAGTTCTTC. Translated: CASSPTRLADYNEQFF.

The rearrangement uses TRBV7-2 and TRBJ2-7, with 9 bases identical to TRBD2. With V trimmed by 3 bases and J by 0 bases, 6 bases remained unmatched. CDR1 and CDR2 (germline): SGHTA, FQGNSA. The CDR3 runs 16 residues. The CDR3 DNA is TGTGCCAGCAGCTTCATAGCGGGGGCAAGCTCCTACGAGCAGTACTTC. Its protein is CASSFIAGASSYEQYF.

J is TRBJ2-1 and V is TRBV7-8; a weak D match, TRBD2 (5 bases). The germline gives CDR1 SGHVS, CDR2 FQNEAQ. CDR3 length: 14 amino acids. V lost 3 bases and J lost 15, with 21 bases in between. In DNA, the CDR3 is TGTGCCAGCAGCTTTTACAGCGGTTTTATAAAGGGGTTCTTC. The encoded protein is CASSFYSGFIKGFF. Full variable domain (missing parts from reference TRBV7-8 and TRBJ2-1): GAGVSQSPRYKVAKRGQDVALRCDPISGHVSLFWYQQALGQGPEFLTYFQNEAQLDKSGLPSDRFFAERPEGSVSTLKIQRTQQEDSAVYLCASSFYSGFIKGFFGPGTRLTVL.

V is TRBV4-3 and J is TRBJ2-2; D is uncertain. V was shortened by 5 bases and J by 6 bases, with 7 bases between the two germline ends. The CDR3 has 12 amino acids. Per the germline V gene, CDR1 is LGHNA and CDR2 is YSLEER. CDR3 in DNA: TGCGCCAGCAGCAACAATCCCGGGGAGCTGTTTTTT. Encoded protein: CASSNNPGELFF.